The 3 T cell receptor beta chains below all came from one sample that was sequenced in a study of T and B cells in COVID-19 patients. Each TRB amplification used about 220-500 ng of genomic DNA from blood. TRB rearrangements were amplified by multiplex PCR with BIOMED2 TRB-A/B primers. TCRdb reanalysed the multiplex PCR reads using MiXCR and keeps one entry per CDR3 protein. The sample includes 9,000 to 13,000 distinct CDR3 sequences, approximately 33% of them seen just once. The sample consisted of blood. These receptors originate from a human donor with active COVID-19.

This chain connects TRBV19 to TRBJ1-4, with TRBD1 matching over 7 bases. Germline CDR1 is LNHDA and CDR2 is SQIVND (reference sequence). The CDR3 has 19 amino acids. V was clipped by 8 bases and J by 8 bases; unmatched bases: 26. CDR3 sequence (DNA): TGTGCCAGTCGCCTCCAGGGTCGGCAGGGGGACGGGCTTCGGGAAAAACTGTTTTTT. This gives the protein CASRLQGRQGDGLREKLFF.

In its sample, this clonotype was seen a few times. The chain carries TRBV14 and TRBJ2-7; perhaps D is TRBD1 or TRBD2 (5 bases each). This CDR3 contains 13 residues. The germline gives CDR1 SGHDN, CDR2 FVKESK. Deletions cut 0 bases from V and 6 bases from J, with 9 bases between. CDR3 nucleotides: TGTGCCAGCAGCCAAGAAGGGGCGGGCGAGCAGTACTTC. This translates into CASSQEGAGEQYF.

Details on this clonotype: A much larger clone sits a single nucleotide away, making a read error possible. This rearrangement joins TRBV6-5 to TRBJ2-7, with unresolved D. There are 13 residues in the CDR3. CDR1 is MNHEY and CDR2 is SVGAGI in the germline V gene. In DNA, the CDR3 is TGTGCCAGCTCCAATCCTTCACCCTACAAGCAGTACTTC. Translated, it gives CASSNPSPYKQYF.